The 8 T cell receptor beta chains reported below all come from one sample, sequenced in a study of CD8+ T cells in alopecia areata listed by TCRdb under 2018. The method was the immunoSEQ multiplex PCR assay. RNA was extracted from all samples and reverse transcribed into cDNA, which served as template for TCR sequencing. TCRdb retrieved this table from immuneACCESS and kept in-frame rearrangements only. Not all clones are present; in checked studies, unresolved V genes account for under half, and no reason is known for the remainder. The sample table records about 150,000 clones; 62% of these occur just once. The leading ten clones occupy 35% to 40% of the sample. What was sequenced was CD8+ T cells sorted from blood. The receptors were sampled from a human donor in good health.

The chain couples TRBV7-2 to TRBJ2-5; D might be TRBD2 (5 bases). The CDR3 is 15 residues long. The germline V gene has CDR1 SGHTA and CDR2 FQGNSA. V lost 0 bases, J lost 1 base, and 9 bases lay in between. As DNA, the CDR3 is TGTGCCAGCAGCTTAGCGCTGGGAGCCCAAGAGACCCAGTACTTC. Encoded protein: CASSLALGAQETQYF.

CDR3 nucleotides: TGCGCCAGCAGCTGCCCGGACAGGGCGCTGGTGAACACTGAAGCTTTCTTT. This encodes CASSCPDRALVNTEAFF. This sequence joins TRBV5-1 and TRBJ1-1; 8 bases match TRBD1. The CDR3 covers 17 residues. Germline V gene lookup returns CDR1 SGHRS and CDR2 YFSETQ. Trimming cost V 3 bases and J 0 bases; bases outside gene matches: 10.

This clone was found a few times. CDR3 residues: CASSLDVVGAREQYF. The CDR3 bases are TGTGCCAGCAGCTTGGACGTGGTGGGGGCGCGGGAGCAGTACTTC. V gene TRBV5-6 combines with J gene TRBJ2-7; possible D gene TRBD1, 6 bases. V gave up 0 bases and J gave up 7 bases, with 17 bases separating them. Germline V lookup: CDR1 SGHDT, CDR2 YYEEEE. The CDR3 totals 15 residues.

The chain is built from TRBV6-5 and TRBJ2-5; a possible D gene is TRBD2 (5 bases). The germline V gene encodes CDR1 MNHEY and CDR2 SVGAGI. Trimming took 2 bases from V and 4 from J, leaving 8 bases between them. The CDR3 is made up of 13 amino acids. The CDR3 spells CASSYVRAETQYF. The CDR3 bases are TGTGCCAGCAGTTACGTGAGGGCAGAGACCCAGTACTTC.

Of note for this clone: The sample has other DNA sequences that encode this CDR3 too. The chain joins TRBV27 to TRBJ2-1, with 7 bases matching TRBD1. Germline CDR1 is MNHEY and CDR2 is SMNVEV (reference sequence). The CDR3 extends over 14 amino acids. The junction had 1 base not matched to a gene; V was cut back by 3 bases and J by 2 bases. The CDR3 bases are TGTGCCAGCAGTTTGGGACAGACCTACAATGAGCAGTTCTTC. Protein product: CASSLGQTYNEQFF.

The genes are TRBV5-4 and TRBJ2-3; D not resolved. From germline, CDR1 is SGHNT and CDR2 YYREEE (reference sequence). Trimming removed 0 bases at V and 1 base at J, with 12 bases between. CDR3 size: 16 residues. The CDR3 nucleotides read TGTGCCAGCAGCTTGGGTCGGGCGAACCGCACAGATACGCAGTATTTT. Amino acids: CASSLGRANRTDTQYF.

The J gene is TRBJ2-2, the V gene TRBV5-6; 7 bases align to TRBD2. Germline CDR1 and CDR2: SGHDT and YYEEEE. CDR3 length equals 16 residues. The V segment lost 2 bases and the J segment 4 bases; nucleotides outside the gene matches: 8. CDR3 loop: CASSFGGSGVTGELFF. The CDR3 DNA reads as TGTGCCAGCAGCTTCGGCGGGAGCGGAGTCACCGGGGAGCTGTTTTTT. Full variable domain (rest looked up from reference TRBV5-6 and TRBJ2-2): DAGVTQSPTHLIKTRGQQVTLRCSPKSGHDTVSWYQQALGQGPQFIFQYYEEEERQRGNFPDRFSGHQFPNYSSELNVNALLLGDSALYLCASSFGGSGVTGELFFGEGSRLTVL.

This clone turned up a few times. The rearrangement uses TRBV27 and TRBJ2-7; 9 positions agree with TRBD1. V lost 6 bases and J lost 5; bases outside the gene matches: 8. The length of the CDR3 is 14 residues. The germline CDR1 and CDR2 sequences are MNHEY and SMNVEV (reference sequence). As DNA, the CDR3 is TGTGCCAGCAGCTCCGGGACAGGGTTGAACGAGCAGTACTTC. It codes for CASSSGTGLNEQYF.